This T cell receptor beta chain was sequenced for a study of cytomegalovirus exposure and HLA in healthy donors. Whole-study context: The same platform was used for the roughly 110 validation repertoires as for the approximately 610 first-cohort repertoires, as reported in a later analysis. Study-wide results and limits: Investigators reported some 150 TCR beta chains as tied to cytomegalovirus. Reportedly, diagnosis of cytomegalovirus status by the classifier showed high specificity and sensitivity. The tendency of first-cohort TCR clusters to co-occur in the 110 or so validation repertoires emerged from a later analysis.

With respect to this clone: Its antigen remains unidentified.

Using immunoSEQ multiplex PCR, the repertoire was profiled, and TCRdb retains in-frame clones only, with some absent. This sample has 150,000 to 250,000 clones, with 80% to 90% found just once. This clonotype originated in a woman aged 25-40 years in good health and CMV-seropositive. Sequences were obtained from PBMCs.

CDR3: CASSEWLAGMTDTQYF. The CDR3 coding sequence is TGTGCCAGCAGTGAATGGCTAGCGGGAATGACAGATACGCAGTATTTT. The chain employs TRBV2 and TRBJ2-3; 9 nucleotides line up with TRBD2. The CDR3 is 16 residues long. Trimming cost V 2 bases and J 3 bases; bases outside gene matches: 6. Per germline, CDR1 SNHLY and CDR2 FYNNEI.